Sequencing of this TCR beta chain was carried out in a study of blood T cells in healthy people across ages. Then a second PCR, running roughly 7 to 11 cycles, was carried out with a sample-barcoded 5' primer and a J-beta primer mix. TCRdb re-analysed the 5' RACE reads in MiXCR, keeping a single row per CDR3 protein. Counted here are 780,000 or so distinct CDR3 sequences, roughly 25% occurring once; the ten biggest clones make up 3% to 4%. The CDR3 runs to 19 residues. The ends lost 5 bases at V and 1 base at J; junction bases unmatched: 12. The data also belong to a second study, concerning T cells of mothers and their children.

The receptor was derived from a boy aged 5 to 17 in good health. The V and J genes are TRBV12-3 or TRBV12-4 and TRBJ2-2; TRBD1 matches at 11 bases. Input material: blood. This CDR3 is CASSTPWTGGRWNTGELFF. CDR3 nucleotide sequence: TGTGCCAGCAGTACTCCCTGGACAGGGGGCCGGTGGAACACCGGGGAGCTGTTTTTT.